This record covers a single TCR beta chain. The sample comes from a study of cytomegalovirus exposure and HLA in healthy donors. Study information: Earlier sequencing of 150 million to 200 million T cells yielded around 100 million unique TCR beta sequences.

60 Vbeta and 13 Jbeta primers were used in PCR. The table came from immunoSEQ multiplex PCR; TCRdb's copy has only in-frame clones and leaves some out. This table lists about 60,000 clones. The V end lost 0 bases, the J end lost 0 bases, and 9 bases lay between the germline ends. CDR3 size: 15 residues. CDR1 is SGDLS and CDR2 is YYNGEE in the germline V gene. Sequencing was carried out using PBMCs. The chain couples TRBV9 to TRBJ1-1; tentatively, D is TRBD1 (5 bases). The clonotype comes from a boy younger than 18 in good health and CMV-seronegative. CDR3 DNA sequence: TGTGCCAGCAGCGTAGGAGGCAGGGTGAACACTGAAGCTTTCTTT. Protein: CASSVGGRVNTEAFF.